This is a list of T cell receptor beta chains from one sample in a study of blood T cells in healthy people across ages. TCRdb reprocessed the 5' RACE reads with MiXCR, giving one entry per CDR3 protein. The table records roughly 800,000 distinct CDR3 sequences, 35% to 40% of them present only once. The sample comprised blood. All receptors come from a young man in good health. The CDR3 runs from the conserved cysteine through the conserved F or W. Each record gives: D gene, CDR3 length, J gene, clone size, V gene, CDR3 DNA, CDR3 protein. The D gene is left open where the match is weak. Not all rows give a size; the values are once, few, many and, for expanded clones, a class.

>.|13|TRBJ2-1|.|TRBV4-3
TGCGCCAGCAGCCGTGACACTGGTCTTGAGCAGTTCTTC
CASSRDTGLEQFF
>.|15|TRBJ1-2|many|TRBV4-3
TGCGCCAGCAGCCAAGGTCGGACACCTAACTATGGCTACACCTTC
CASSQGRTPNYGYTF
>.|17|TRBJ2-1|few|TRBV4-3
TGCGCCAGCAGTCCAAAAGTCCAGGCGACTATATACAATGAGCAGTTCTTC
CASSPKVQATIYNEQFF
>.|15|TRBJ1-2|few|TRBV16
TGTGCCAGCAGCCCCGAAGCAGCTTCAACCTATGGCTACACCTTC
CASSPEAASTYGYTF
>.|13|TRBJ2-5|.|TRBV10-3
TGTGCCATCAGTGAAACGGAGCAAGAGACCCAGTACTTC
CAISETEQETQYF
>.|12|TRBJ2-1|.|TRBV5-6
TGTGCCAGCAGCTCCCCATTCGGGGAGCAGTTCTTC
CASSSPFGEQFF
>.|15|TRBJ2-1|.|TRBV29-1
TGCAGCGTTGAAGCGTGGGGTAGCTCCTACAATGAGCAGTTCTTC
CSVEAWGSSYNEQFF
>.|14|TRBJ1-3|once|TRBV3-1
TGTGCCAGCAGCCAAGAGGGACAAGGAAACACCATATATTTT
CASSQEGQGNTIYF
>.|13|TRBJ2-1|few|TRBV6-5
TGTGCCAGCAGCCGCGCCGGGACAAATGAGCAGTTCTTC
CASSRAGTNEQFF
>.|14|TRBJ2-1|many|TRBV7-2
TGTGCCAGCAGCAAAGGGACTCCTTACAATGAGCAGTTCTTC
CASSKGTPYNEQFF
>.|12|TRBJ2-7|few|TRBV5-6
TGTGCCAGCAGCTACAGGGCCTACGAGCAGTACTTC
CASSYRAYEQYF
>TRBD1|13|TRBJ1-6|few|TRBV30
TGTGCCGCCACGGGACAGACGCACTCACCCCTCCACTTT
CAATGQTHSPLHF
>.|14|TRBJ1-1|.|TRBV28
TGTGCCAGCAGTTTATCGAGGACGGGGACTGAAGCTTTCTTT
CASSLSRTGTEAFF
>TRBD2|16|TRBJ2-1|.|TRBV20-1
TGCAGTGCTAGAGACCCGGGACTAGCAGCAGACAATGAGCAGTTCTTC
CSARDPGLAADNEQFF
>.|14|TRBJ2-5|.|TRBV28
TGTGCCAGCAGTTTCTCTCCCGACAGGGAGACCCAGTACTTC
CASSFSPDRETQYF
>TRBD1|15|TRBJ1-4|.|TRBV5-5
TGTGCCAGCAGCTTACAGGGGTTCACGGATGAAAAACTGTTTTTT
CASSLQGFTDEKLFF
>.|14|TRBJ2-7|.|TRBV7-9
TGTGCCAGCAGCTTAAAAGGAGTTGGGAATGAGCAGTACTTC
CASSLKGVGNEQYF
>.|14|TRBJ2-1|.|TRBV10-3
TGTGCCATCGGGGCTAATGAGCTAATCTATGAGCAGTTCTTC
CAIGANELIYEQFF
>.|16|TRBJ2-3|once|TRBV24-1
TGTGCCACCAGTGCCCAGGGGAGGGATAACACAGATACGCAGTATTTT
CATSAQGRDNTDTQYF
>.|16|TRBJ2-7|few|TRBV7-9
TGTGCCAGCAGCTTAGTACGGGCGACAGGTGCTTACGAGCAGTACTTC
CASSLVRATGAYEQYF
>.|15|TRBJ2-3|.|TRBV18
TGTGCCAGCTCACCCCTACAGGAGCACACAGATACGCAGTATTTT
CASSPLQEHTDTQYF
>.|14|TRBJ2-7|few|TRBV5-5
TGTGCCAGCAGCTTGGTTGGGACCCACTACGAGCAGTACTTC
CASSLVGTHYEQYF
>TRBD1|15|TRBJ1-5|few|TRBV10-3
TGTGCCATCAGTAGGACAGGGGAAGGCAATCAGCCCCAGCATTTT
CAISRTGEGNQPQHF